Below are 29 T cell receptor beta chains sequenced from a single sample in a study of blood T cell repertoires in COVID-19. Profiling relied on immunoSEQ multiplex PCR, and the TCRdb table lists in-frame clones only, not all of them. This sample yields 20,000 to 25,000 clones, of which more than 85% are seen a single time; about 2.9% belongs to the top ten. The sequenced sample consisted of peripheral blood. These receptors were collected from a woman aged 70-85 years with active COVID-19.

The gene calls are TRBV11-2 and TRBJ2-7; D is unresolved. This CDR3 is 14 amino acids long. Germline V gene data show CDR1 as SGHAT and CDR2 as FQNNGV. V shed 5 bases and J shed 1 base, with 12 bases lying between them. This CDR3 is CASSPSDTSYEQYF. The CDR3, as DNA: TGTGCCAGCAGCCCTTCTGACACTTCCTACGAGCAGTACTTC.

The chain carries TRBV3-1 (or the pseudogene TRBV3-2) and TRBJ2-3; weak D call: TRBD1 (6 bases). Looked up from germline, CDR1 is LGHDT and CDR2 is YNNKEL (reference sequence). This CDR3 has 16 residues. Trimming pared 1 base from V and 2 bases from J, leaving 13 bases between. CDR3 amino acids: CASSQVGRGLTDTQYF. CDR3 in DNA: TGTGCCAGCAGCCAAGTCGGCAGGGGTCTCACAGATACGCAGTATTTT.

The chain has TRBV6-6 and TRBJ1-1, with 10 nucleotides matching TRBD1. V lost 6 bases to trimming and J lost 4 bases; unmatched junction nucleotides: 11. The CDR3 runs 16 residues. Germline CDR1 reads MNHNY; CDR2 reads SVGAGI (reference sequence). The CDR3 sequence: CASSRRQGAGGTEAFF. CDR3 coding DNA: TGTGCCAGCAGCCGTCGACAGGGGGCCGGCGGCACTGAAGCTTTCTTT.

This clone was seen once. V and J are TRBV6-1 and TRBJ2-3, with D uncertain. Per germline, CDR1 MNHNS and CDR2 SASEGT. Trimming shortened V by 0 bases and J by 5 bases, and 3 bases separated the two germline ends. This CDR3 is 12 amino acids long. This chain's CDR3 is CASSEAGDTQYF. The CDR3 DNA reads TGTGCCAGCAGTGAAGCCGGAGATACGCAGTATTTT.

Details on this clone: One end of the junction does not line up with germline, which may come from a read error. This chain joins TRBV7-2 and TRBJ2-3; 8 bases map to TRBD2. This CDR3 spans 12 amino acids. In germline, CDR1 is SGHTA, CDR2 FQGNSA. CDR3 DNA sequence: TGTGCCAGCAGCCACGCGAGGACAGCGGGAGTATTT. As protein: CASSHARTAGVF.

V usage is TRBV27 and J usage is TRBJ2-7; D is possibly TRBD2 (7 bases). The V and J ends lost 8 bases and 7 bases respectively, with 12 bases between them. Germline lookup yields CDR1 MNHEY and CDR2 SMNVEV (reference sequence). CDR3 length: 11 amino acids. The CDR3 protein is CASGGAGEQYF. The CDR3 DNA is TGTGCCAGCGGGGGGGCAGGGGAGCAGTACTTC.

For the CDR3, the DNA is TGTGCCAGCAGCTGGGGACAGGGGGCTAGCGGGAATGAGCAGTTCTTC. Its translation: CASSWGQGASGNEQFF. The chain recombines TRBV5-5 with TRBJ2-1, with TRBD1 matching 12 bases. Trimming took 3 bases from V and 7 from J; bases not matched to a gene: 8. The CDR3 extends over 16 amino acids. Germline V gives CDR1 SGHKS, CDR2 YYEKEE (reference sequence).

This chain joins TRBV11-2 and TRBJ2-1; maybe TRBD2 (5 bases). The CDR3 covers 16 residues. Germline V CDR1 and CDR2: SGHAT, FQNNGV. Trimming shortened V by 5 bases and J by 3 bases, and 17 bases separated the two germline ends. The CDR3 sequence is CASSSGKAVFYNEQFF. The CDR3 DNA reads as TGTGCCAGCAGCAGCGGAAAAGCGGTGTTCTACAATGAGCAGTTCTTC.

The chain combines TRBV4-1 with TRBJ1-5; the D is unclear. CDR1 MGHRA and CDR2 YSYEKL come from the germline V gene. This CDR3 spans 16 amino acids. Trimming pared 1 base from V and 1 base from J, leaving 11 bases between. The CDR3 region is CASSQGLSGSNQPQHF. The CDR3 nucleotides read TGCGCCAGCAGCCAAGGTCTCTCCGGGAGCAATCAGCCCCAGCATTTT.

The rearrangement uses TRBV9 and TRBJ2-5, with TRBD2 identical over 7 bases. Unmatched junction bases numbered 9, after V lost 1 base and J lost 6 bases. CDR1 is SGDLS, CDR2 YYNGEE, per germline. CDR3 length: 15 residues. The CDR3 nucleotides read TGTGCCAGCAGCGTAAGCGGGACTCCGGATCAGACCCAGTACTTC. Protein product: CASSVSGTPDQTQYF.

The V gene is TRBV27, the J gene TRBJ1-1; D is ambiguous. This CDR3 contains 14 residues. The germline V gene has CDR1 MNHEY and CDR2 SMNVEV (reference sequence). With 8 bases removed from V and 0 bases from J, the gap between germline ends came to 13 bases. The CDR3 sequence: CASLPRGLNTEAFF. Here the CDR3 DNA reads TGTGCCAGCCTTCCGCGGGGTTTGAACACTGAAGCTTTCTTT.

The chain is built from TRBV10-3 and TRBJ2-1, with 8 bases identical to TRBD2. CDR1 is ENHRY, CDR2 SYGVKD, per germline. The V segment lost 7 bases and the J segment 3 bases; nucleotides outside the gene matches: 5. This CDR3 comprises 14 residues. CDR3 loop: CAINPGLDYNEQFF. As DNA, the CDR3 is TGTGCCATCAATCCGGGACTAGACTACAATGAGCAGTTCTTC.

This clone has a single count. This chain uses TRBV28 with TRBJ2-1, with a weak D call TRBD2 (5 bases). The V end lost 2 bases, the J end lost 7 bases, and 15 bases lay between the germline ends. Germline V gene sequence: CDR1 MDHEN, CDR2 SYDVKM. The CDR3 has 15 residues. CDR3 nucleotides: TGTGCCAGCAGTTTACTACGGGTGGGAGCAAATGAGCAGTTCTTC. Its protein is CASSLLRVGANEQFF.

V usage is TRBV11-3 and J usage is TRBJ2-2; 9 positions match TRBD1. CDR3 length equals 16 residues. The trim removed 5 bases at V and 3 bases at J, leaving 7 bases unmatched. The germline CDR1 and CDR2 sequences are SGHNT and YENEEA. The CDR3 is CASSPRQGGYTGELFF. Written as DNA, the CDR3 is TGTGCCAGCAGCCCGAGACAGGGGGGGTACACCGGGGAGCTGTTTTTT.

This clone appeared a single time. This chain joins TRBV2 and TRBJ1-4, with TRBD1 as a possible D gene (5 bases). Trimming took off 5 bases at V and 0 bases at J, with 19 bases between the two ends. CDR1 is SNHLY and CDR2 is FYNNEI in the germline V gene. This CDR3 spans 18 amino acids. For the CDR3, the DNA is TGTGCCAGCAGTCCGTGGCCGAGGACATCAGCAACTAATGAAAAACTGTTTTTT. This codes for CASSPWPRTSATNEKLFF.

Only one count was recorded for this clone. The chain combines TRBV5-1 with TRBJ2-3; D possibly corresponds to TRBD2 (6 bases). The CDR3 runs 15 residues. Germline loops: CDR1 SGHRS, CDR2 YFSETQ. V lost 5 bases and J 0 bases, leaving 13 bases between the germline ends. This chain's CDR3 is CASREGPGSTDTQYF. The DNA for the CDR3 is TGCGCCAGCAGGGAGGGCCCTGGTAGCACAGATACGCAGTATTTT. The full variable domain, in which reference TRBV5-1 and TRBJ2-3 provide the parts outside the CDR3, is KAGVTQTPRYLIKTRGQQVTLSCSPISGHRSVSWYQQTPGQGLQFLFEYFSETQRNKGNFPGRFSGRQFSNSRSEMNVSTLELGDSALYLCASREGPGSTDTQYFGPGTRLTVL.

This clone has a single count. The chain employs TRBV10-3 and TRBJ2-1; weak D call: TRBD2 (5 bases). CDR1 and CDR2 from the germline V gene are ENHRY and SYGVKD. Trimming shortened V by 6 bases and J by 10 bases, and 13 bases separated the two germline ends. This CDR3 region has 12 residues. The CDR3 here is CAISDYPPEQFF. Written as DNA, the CDR3 is TGTGCCATCAGCGACTACCCCCCCGAGCAGTTCTTC.

V is TRBV10-3 and J is TRBJ2-7, with D possibly TRBD1 on 5 matching bases. Germline assignment: CDR1 ENHRY and CDR2 SYGVKD. Trimming cost V 4 bases and J 3 bases, with 10 bases left between them. The CDR3 consists of 13 residues. CDR3 sequence reads: CAISVKGIYEQYF. The CDR3 coding sequence is TGTGCCATCAGTGTAAAGGGGATCTACGAGCAGTACTTC.

The chain joins TRBV3-1 (or the pseudogene TRBV3-2) to TRBJ2-1; 7 bases map to TRBD2. Per the germline V gene, CDR1 is LGHDT and CDR2 is YNNKEL (reference sequence). Trimming cost V 4 bases and J 3 bases; bases outside gene matches: 3. This CDR3 is built from 14 residues. The DNA for the CDR3 is TGTGCCAGCAGCCCCAGCGGGGTCTACAATGAGCAGTTCTTC. Translating gives CASSPSGVYNEQFF.

This chain joins TRBV11-2 and TRBJ1-1; 8 bases match TRBD1. Germline CDR1 reads SGHAT; CDR2 reads FQNNGV. The CDR3 runs 15 residues. V shed 5 bases and J 4 bases; nucleotides not matched to a gene: 9. CDR3 region: CASSPGGPRGTEAFF. CDR3 coding DNA: TGTGCCAGCAGCCCAGGGGGCCCCAGGGGCACTGAAGCTTTCTTT.

V is TRBV19 and J is TRBJ2-1; 7 bases match TRBD1. Per the germline V gene, CDR1 is LNHDA and CDR2 is SQIVND (reference sequence). The CDR3 length is 16 residues. After removal of 6 bases from V and 7 bases from J, the junction contained 15 bases not matched to a gene. The CDR3 nucleotides read TGTGCCAGTAGACCCGGGACAGACCATGACAGGAATGAGCAGTTCTTC. Its protein product is CASRPGTDHDRNEQFF. Based on the CDR3 plus reference TRBV19 and TRBJ2-1, the full variable domain is DGGITQSPKYLFRKEGQNVTLSCEQNLNHDAMYWYRQDPGQGLRLIYYSQIVNDFQKGDIAEGYSVSREKKESFPLTVTSAQKNPTAFYLCASRPGTDHDRNEQFFGPGTRLTVL.

The chain joins TRBV28 to TRBJ2-6, with D perhaps matching TRBD2 (6 bases). Trimming removed 6 bases from V and 1 base from J, with 7 bases in between. Germline V gene sequence: CDR1 MDHEN, CDR2 SYDVKM. The CDR3 runs to 14 residues. As DNA, the CDR3 is TGTGCCAGCAGGGGGGGTTCTGGGGCCAACGTCCTGACTTTC. It is translated as CASRGGSGANVLTF. Looking up the rest from reference TRBV28 and TRBJ2-6 gives the full variable domain: DVKVTQSSRYLVKRTGEKVFLECVQDMDHENMFWYRQDPGLGLRLIYFSYDVKMKEKGDIPEGYSVSREKKERFSLILESASTNQTSMYLCASRGGSGANVLTFGAGSRLTVL.

This clone was seen just once. The CDR3 nucleotides are TGTGCCAGCAGTTTATCAGGGGGCAATGAGCAGTTCTTC. The encoded protein is CASSLSGGNEQFF. This chain connects TRBV27 to TRBJ2-1, with D possibly being TRBD1 (6 bases). The V gene's germline CDR1 is MNHEY and CDR2 SMNVEV (reference sequence). CDR3 length: 13 residues. V lost 0 bases, J lost 6 bases, and 6 bases lay in between.

This clone has a single count. This chain uses TRBV19 with TRBJ2-1, with 7 bases identical to TRBD2. The CDR3 consists of 16 residues. The germline V gene encodes CDR1 LNHDA and CDR2 SQIVND (reference sequence). V lost 5 bases to trimming and J lost 6 bases; unmatched junction nucleotides: 13. CDR3 sequence: CASSPSFAGEVNEQFF. CDR3 DNA: TGTGCCAGTAGTCCCTCATTCGCGGGAGAAGTCAATGAGCAGTTCTTC. The entire variable domain, with the rest obtained from reference TRBV19 and TRBJ2-1, is as follows: DGGITQSPKYLFRKEGQNVTLSCEQNLNHDAMYWYRQDPGQGLRLIYYSQIVNDFQKGDIAEGYSVSREKKESFPLTVTSAQKNPTAFYLCASSPSFAGEVNEQFFGPGTRLTVL.

This clone was detected only once. V gene TRBV9 combines with J gene TRBJ2-3; TRBD1 aligns across 7 bases. The V gene's germline CDR1 is SGDLS and CDR2 YYNGEE. The CDR3 sequence is 13 residues long. V lost 7 bases to trimming and J lost 0 bases; unmatched junction nucleotides: 2. CDR3 residues: CASGTVSTDTQYF. For the CDR3, the DNA is TGTGCCAGCGGGACAGTTAGCACAGATACGCAGTATTTT. The full variable domain, its missing parts supplied by reference TRBV9 and TRBJ2-3, is DSGVTQTPKHLITATGQRVTLRCSPRSGDLSVYWYQQSLDQGLQFLIQYYNGEERAKGNILERFSAQQFPDLHSELNLSSLELGDSALYFCASGTVSTDTQYFGPGTRLTVL.

The gene calls are TRBV2 and TRBJ1-4, with D unclear. This CDR3 contains 15 residues. With 1 base removed from V and 6 bases from J, the gap between germline ends came to 12 bases. Germline CDR1 is SNHLY and CDR2 is FYNNEI. CDR3 protein: CASSEGEGWDEKLFF. The CDR3, as DNA: TGTGCCAGCAGTGAAGGGGAGGGTTGGGATGAAAAACTGTTTTTT.

The genes are TRBV5-1 and TRBJ2-2; TRBD1 might be the D (6 bases). V was shortened by 0 bases and J by 5 bases, with 11 bases between the two germline ends. This CDR3 has 15 amino acids. CDR1 is SGHRS, CDR2 YFSETQ, per germline. The CDR3 loop is CASSLVGGRTGELFF. Here the CDR3 DNA reads TGCGCCAGCAGCTTGGTTGGGGGCCGGACCGGGGAGCTGTTTTTT.

The chain recombines TRBV10-3 with TRBJ2-1; 10 bases line up with TRBD2. The V gene end was trimmed by 6 bases and the J gene end by 0 bases; junction bases not matched to a gene: 8. Germline-derived CDR1 and CDR2 are ENHRY and SYGVKD. The CDR3 is 17 amino acids. Written as DNA, the CDR3 is TGTGCCATCAGGAAGACTAGCGGGTCCCTCTCCTACAATGAGCAGTTCTTC. Its translation is CAIRKTSGSLSYNEQFF.

The rearrangement links TRBV28 to TRBJ2-5; 8 bases are shared with TRBD1. Germline V CDR1 and CDR2: MDHEN, SYDVKM. The CDR3 has 15 residues. The V gene end was trimmed by 10 bases and the J gene end by 2 bases; junction bases not matched to a gene: 12. The CDR3 protein is CATSSDRAVQETQYF. CDR3 sequence (DNA): TGTGCCACCTCCTCGGACAGGGCGGTACAAGAGACCCAGTACTTC.